This T cell receptor (beta chain) was sequenced for a study of blood T cell repertoires in COVID-19. Study overall: From T cells, B-cell-depleted T cells, or PBMCs came the material, which was cDNA or gDNA.

TCRdb's copy holds only in-frame clones and misses some; the assay was immunoSEQ multiplex PCR. The data show 100,000 to 150,000 clones, with 75% to 90% seen just once and under 3.5% held by the top ten. Trimming cost V 6 bases and J 8 bases; bases outside gene matches: 8. This CDR3 is built from 13 residues. Germline CDR1 reads MNHEY; CDR2 reads SVGAGI. The specimen sequenced was peripheral blood. The source of this sequence is a woman of 80 years or more with COVID-19, enrolled during active disease. The chain is built from TRBV6-5 and TRBJ1-2; 8 positions agree with TRBD1. The CDR3 nucleotides read TGTGCCAGCAGAGGACAGGGCCCGAAGGGCTACACCTTC. This encodes CASRGQGPKGYTF.